This T cell receptor beta chain was sequenced during a study of PD-1 blockade in classical Hodgkin lymphoma (TCRdb year 2020). The study in broad terms: Nivolumab dosing was 3 mg/kg intravenously every 2 weeks, continuing until either disease progression or unacceptable toxicity. A peripheral blood immune signature of response to PD-1 blockade in classical Hodgkin lymphoma was defined using TCR beta sequencing and CyTOF.

The CDR3 starts with the cysteine, ends with the phenylalanine, and has 14 residues. The DNA shown is the 42-base CDR3, in frame from base 1. CDR1 and CDR2, looked up from the germline V gene, are SNHLY and FYNNEI. V is cut by 5 bases and J by 7 bases, and the space between the germline ends is 15 bases. Details on this clone: Its recognized antigen is unknown. No much larger clonotype is one base removed from it; base qualities were not supplied.

What this sample's time point label stands for: cycle 4 day 1 (C4D1), after less than seven weeks of nivolumab. Every trial patient had relapsed following autologous stem cell transplantation, and prior brentuximab vedotin exposure was what differed among cohorts A, B and C. A total of 50 to 70 patients with relapsed/refractory classical Hodgkin lymphoma made up the trial cohort, and each patient's best overall response was complete response, partial response or progressive disease. Trial patients were treated with single-agent nivolumab in the multi-cohort phase II CheckMate 205 trial. Best overall response was determined by an independent review committee according to the 2007 International Working Group response criteria. Trial PBMCs were collected just before the start of nivolumab (C1D1) and during therapy at cycle 2 day 1 and cycle 4 day 1. Peripheral blood was collected in 8 mL Vacutainer Cell Preparation Tubes, from which PBMCs were isolated by centrifugation and then cryopreserved.

Overall study outcomes, separate from this receptor: Newly diagnosed patients were reported to have lower baseline TCR diversity than healthy donors, and relapsed/refractory patients were reported to have lower baseline TCR diversity still. By C4D1, a significant rise was seen in CD4+ TCR diversity but not in CD8+ TCR diversity (p=0.0027 vs p=0.16), and the rise was most apparent among complete responders (p=0.02). Baseline diversity similar to that of newly diagnosed patients was observed in trial patients achieving complete response, whereas significantly lower diversity was observed in partial responders and progressors. The study was restricted to a single clinical trial cohort, and the causes of repertoire differences, possibly disease activity or prior therapy, were left undefined. Diversity was lower in patients who began nivolumab less than 1 year after ASCT, so these patients were left out of later analyses to avoid confounding by immune reconstitution.

The Qiagen DNeasy kit was used to extract genomic DNA from unsorted PBMCs and from the negatively selected CD4+ and CD8+ fractions. TCR beta CDR3 regions were amplified by immunoSEQ multiplex PCR using primers annealing to V and J segments. A synthetic immune receptor repertoire was used to minimize amplification bias, and any residual bias was removed computationally once sequencing was done. Under the source paper's analysis protocol: Custom Python scripts were used to quantify repertoire diversity as the Shannon entropy index. Unsorted, CD4+ and CD8+ repertoires were analyzed separately, except for combined analyses in which CD4+ and CD8+ sequences were merged in silico. A clone was considered expanded if an increase in frequency of at least 2-fold after treatment relative to C1D1 was found, and a pseudocount of 0.5 was applied to clones undetected at baseline. Clones with 0 or 1 copy at C1D1 were classified as singleton clones, and clones with 2 or more copies were classified as non-singleton clones. Clones expanded in unsorted samples were labelled as CD4+, CD8+ or unknown by matching protein sequences in sorted samples from the same patient. Diversity changes from C1D1 to C4D1 were tested in paired samples using Wilcoxon tests. TCRdb took over this immuneACCESS table, retaining in-frame rearrangements with V and J assigned. Such tables are incomplete; in checked studies, under half of the missing clones stem from an unresolved V gene, and the remainder is unexplained. V and J calls and clone size follow that table, whereas D and trimming were derived from the DNA. Across this sample there are approximately 90,000 clones, with about 83% seen only once. The biggest ten clones account for 15% to 20% of the sample.

The sequencing here drew on peripheral blood mononuclear cells (PBMCs), taken before the fourth cycle of nivolumab. Recombination connected TRBV2 to TRBJ1-5; TRBD1 might be the D gene, on 5 matching bases. This clonotype was sampled from a human donor with classical Hodgkin lymphoma. Here the CDR3 is given as CASSRGREGQPQHF. The nucleotides read TGTGCCAGCAGTAGGGGCAGGGAAGGCCAGCCCCAGCATTTT.